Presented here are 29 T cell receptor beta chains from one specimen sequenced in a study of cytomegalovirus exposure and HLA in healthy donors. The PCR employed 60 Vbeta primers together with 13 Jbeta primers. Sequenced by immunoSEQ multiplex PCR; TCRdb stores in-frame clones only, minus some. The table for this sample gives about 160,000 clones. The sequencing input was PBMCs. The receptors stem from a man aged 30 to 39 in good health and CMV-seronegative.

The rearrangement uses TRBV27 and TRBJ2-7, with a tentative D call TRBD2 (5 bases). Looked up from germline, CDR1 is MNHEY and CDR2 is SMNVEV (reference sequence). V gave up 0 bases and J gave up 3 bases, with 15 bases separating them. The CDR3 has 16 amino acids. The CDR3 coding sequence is TGTGCCAGCAGTTTATCGTCTGGGAGCTCCCTCTACGAGCAGTACTTC. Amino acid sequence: CASSLSSGSSLYEQYF.

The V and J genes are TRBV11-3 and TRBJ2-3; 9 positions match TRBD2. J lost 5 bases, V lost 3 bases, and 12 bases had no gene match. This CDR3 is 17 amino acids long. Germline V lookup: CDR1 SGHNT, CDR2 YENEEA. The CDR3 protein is CASSFGLGGRAGDTQYF. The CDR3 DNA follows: TGTGCCAGCAGCTTCGGCCTTGGCGGGAGGGCCGGAGATACGCAGTATTTT.

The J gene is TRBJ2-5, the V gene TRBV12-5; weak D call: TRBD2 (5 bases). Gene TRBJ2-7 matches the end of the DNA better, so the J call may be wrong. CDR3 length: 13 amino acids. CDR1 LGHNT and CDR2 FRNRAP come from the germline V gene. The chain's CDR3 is CASGPSGTYEQYF. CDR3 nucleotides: TGTGCTAGTGGTCCCAGCGGTACCTACGAGCAGTACTTC.

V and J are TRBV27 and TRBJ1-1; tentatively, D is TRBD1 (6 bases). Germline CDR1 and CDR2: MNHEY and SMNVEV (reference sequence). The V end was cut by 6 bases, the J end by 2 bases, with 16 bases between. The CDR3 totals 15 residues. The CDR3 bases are TGTGCCAGCAGGGGAGGGAGGGGGTTCAACACTGAAGCTTTCTTT. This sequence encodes CASRGGRGFNTEAFF.

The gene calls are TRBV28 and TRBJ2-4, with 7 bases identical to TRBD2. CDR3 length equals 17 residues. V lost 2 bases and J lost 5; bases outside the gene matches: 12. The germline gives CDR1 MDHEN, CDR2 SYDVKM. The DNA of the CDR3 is TGTGCCAGCAGTTTAATAGGGAGGGTGATTATCCAAAACATTCAGTACTTC. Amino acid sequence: CASSLIGRVIIQNIQYF. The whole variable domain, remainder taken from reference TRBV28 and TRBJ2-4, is DVKVTQSSRYLVKRTGEKVFLECVQDMDHENMFWYRQDPGLGLRLIYFSYDVKMKEKGDIPEGYSVSREKKERFSLILESASTNQTSMYLCASSLIGRVIIQNIQYFGAGTRLSVL.

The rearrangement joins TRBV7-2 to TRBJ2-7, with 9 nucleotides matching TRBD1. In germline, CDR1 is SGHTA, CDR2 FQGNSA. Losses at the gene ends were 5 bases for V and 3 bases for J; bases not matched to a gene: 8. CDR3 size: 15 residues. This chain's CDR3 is CASSARTGANYEQYF. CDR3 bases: TGTGCCAGCAGCGCGAGGACAGGGGCTAACTACGAGCAGTACTTC.

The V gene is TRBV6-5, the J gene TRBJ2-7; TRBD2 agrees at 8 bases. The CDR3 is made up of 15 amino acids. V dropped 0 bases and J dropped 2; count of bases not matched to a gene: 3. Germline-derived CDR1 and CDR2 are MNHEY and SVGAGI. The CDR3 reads CASSYSTSGPYEQYF. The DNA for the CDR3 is TGTGCCAGCAGTTACTCCACTAGCGGACCCTACGAGCAGTACTTC.

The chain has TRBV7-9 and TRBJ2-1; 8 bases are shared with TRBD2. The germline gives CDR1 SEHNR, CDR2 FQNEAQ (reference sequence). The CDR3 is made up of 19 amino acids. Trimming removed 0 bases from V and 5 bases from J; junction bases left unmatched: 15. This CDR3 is CASSLALWDGTRGDNEQFF. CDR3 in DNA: TGTGCCAGCAGCTTAGCGTTATGGGATGGGACTAGGGGGGACAATGAGCAGTTCTTC. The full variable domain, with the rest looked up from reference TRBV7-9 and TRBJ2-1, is DTGVSQNPRHKITKRGQNVTFRCDPISEHNRLYWYRQTLGQGPEFLTYFQNEAQLEKSRLLSDRFSAERPKGSFSTLEIQRTEQGDSAMYLCASSLALWDGTRGDNEQFFGPGTRLTVL.

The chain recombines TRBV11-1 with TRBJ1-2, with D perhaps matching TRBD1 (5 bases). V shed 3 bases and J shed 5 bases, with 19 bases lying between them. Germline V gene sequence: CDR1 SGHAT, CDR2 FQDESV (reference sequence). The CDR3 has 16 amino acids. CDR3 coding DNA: TGTGCCAGCAGCTTCCGACAGACCTCCGGGACTTATGGCTACACCTTC. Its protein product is CASSFRQTSGTYGYTF.

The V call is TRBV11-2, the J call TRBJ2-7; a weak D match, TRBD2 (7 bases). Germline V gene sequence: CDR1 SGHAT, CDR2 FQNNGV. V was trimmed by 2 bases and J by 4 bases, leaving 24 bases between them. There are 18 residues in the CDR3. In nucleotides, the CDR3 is TGTGCCAGCAGCTTAAGGGGGAGGGCAGCGTATGAACTTTACGAGCAGTACTTC. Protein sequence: CASSLRGRAAYELYEQYF. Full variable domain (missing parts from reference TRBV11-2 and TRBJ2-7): EAGVAQSPRYKIIEKRQSVAFWCNPISGHATLYWYQQILGQGPKLLIQFQNNGVVDDSQLPKDRFSAERLKGVDSTLKIQPAKLEDSAVYLCASSLRGRAAYELYEQYFGPGTRLTVT.

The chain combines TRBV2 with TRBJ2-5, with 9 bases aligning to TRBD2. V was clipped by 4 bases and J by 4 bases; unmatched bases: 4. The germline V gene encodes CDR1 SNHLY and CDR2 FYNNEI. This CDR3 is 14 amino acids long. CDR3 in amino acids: CASSGASGTETQYF. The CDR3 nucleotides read TGTGCCAGCAGTGGGGCTAGCGGGACAGAGACCCAGTACTTC.

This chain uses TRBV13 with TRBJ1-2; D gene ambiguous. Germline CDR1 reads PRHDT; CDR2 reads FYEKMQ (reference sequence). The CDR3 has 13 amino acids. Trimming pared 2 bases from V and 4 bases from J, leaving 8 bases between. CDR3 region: CASSLTQIYGYTF. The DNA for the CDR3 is TGTGCCAGCAGCTTAACACAGATCTATGGCTACACCTTC.

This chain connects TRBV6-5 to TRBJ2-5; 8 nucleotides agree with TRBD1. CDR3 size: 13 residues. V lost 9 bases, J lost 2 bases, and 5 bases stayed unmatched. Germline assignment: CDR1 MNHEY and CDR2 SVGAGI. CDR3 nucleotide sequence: TGTGCCAGTACTAGACAGGGGCAAGAGACCCAGTACTTC. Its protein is CASTRQGQETQYF.

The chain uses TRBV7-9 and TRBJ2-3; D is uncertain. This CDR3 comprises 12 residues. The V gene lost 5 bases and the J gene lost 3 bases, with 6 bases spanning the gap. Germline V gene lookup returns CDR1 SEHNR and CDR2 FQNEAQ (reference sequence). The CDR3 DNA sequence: TGTGCCAGCAGCACTCTGACAGATACGCAGTATTTT. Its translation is CASSTLTDTQYF. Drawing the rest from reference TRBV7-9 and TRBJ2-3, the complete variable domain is DTGVSQNPRHKITKRGQNVTFRCDPISEHNRLYWYRQTLGQGPEFLTYFQNEAQLEKSRLLSDRFSAERPKGSFSTLEIQRTEQGDSAMYLCASSTLTDTQYFGPGTRLTVL.

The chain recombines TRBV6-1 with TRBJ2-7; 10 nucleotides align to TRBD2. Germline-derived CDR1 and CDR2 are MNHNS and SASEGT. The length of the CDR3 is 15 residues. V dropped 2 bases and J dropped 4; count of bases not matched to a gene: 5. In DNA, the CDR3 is TGTGCCAGCAGTGAATCAGCGGGGGGGGTTTACGAGCAGTACTTC. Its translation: CASSESAGGVYEQYF.

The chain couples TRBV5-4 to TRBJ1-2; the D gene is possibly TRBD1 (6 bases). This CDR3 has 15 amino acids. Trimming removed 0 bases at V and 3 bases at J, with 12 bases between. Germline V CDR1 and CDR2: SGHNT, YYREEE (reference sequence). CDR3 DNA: TGTGCCAGCAGCTTGGGAGGGGGTTCCTACTATGGCTACACCTTC. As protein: CASSLGGGSYYGYTF.

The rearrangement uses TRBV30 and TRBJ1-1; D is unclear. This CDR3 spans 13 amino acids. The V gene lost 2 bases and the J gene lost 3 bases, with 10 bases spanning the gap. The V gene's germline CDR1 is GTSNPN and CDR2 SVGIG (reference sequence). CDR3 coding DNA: TGTGCCTGGAGTACCCAATCGGACACTGAAGCTTTCTTT. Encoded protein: CAWSTQSDTEAFF.

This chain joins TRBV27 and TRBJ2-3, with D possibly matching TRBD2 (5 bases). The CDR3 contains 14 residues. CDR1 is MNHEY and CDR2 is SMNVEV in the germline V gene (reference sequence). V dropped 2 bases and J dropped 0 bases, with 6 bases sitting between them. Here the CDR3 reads CASSLAGSTDTQYF. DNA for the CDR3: TGTGCCAGCAGTTTAGCGGGTAGCACAGATACGCAGTATTTT.

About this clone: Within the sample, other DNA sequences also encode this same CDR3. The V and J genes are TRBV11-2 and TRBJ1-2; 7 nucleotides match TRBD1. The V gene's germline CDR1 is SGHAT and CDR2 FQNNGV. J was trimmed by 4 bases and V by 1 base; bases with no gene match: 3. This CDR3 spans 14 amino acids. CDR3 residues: CASSLGSGGYGYTF. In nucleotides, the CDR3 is TGTGCCAGCAGCTTAGGGTCAGGGGGCTATGGCTACACCTTC.

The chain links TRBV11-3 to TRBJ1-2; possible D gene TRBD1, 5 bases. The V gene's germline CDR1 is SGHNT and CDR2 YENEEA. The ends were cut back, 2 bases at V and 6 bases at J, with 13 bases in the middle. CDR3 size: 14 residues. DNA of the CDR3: TGTGCCAGCAGCTTACGTCGCCAGGGCCATGGCTACACCTTC. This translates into CASSLRRQGHGYTF. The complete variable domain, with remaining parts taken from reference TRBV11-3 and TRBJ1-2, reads EAGVVQSPRYKIIEKKQPVAFWCNPISGHNTLYWYLQNLGQGPELLIRYENEEAVDDSQLPKDRFSAERLKGVDSTLKIQPAELGDSAVYLCASSLRRQGHGYTFGSGTRLTVV.

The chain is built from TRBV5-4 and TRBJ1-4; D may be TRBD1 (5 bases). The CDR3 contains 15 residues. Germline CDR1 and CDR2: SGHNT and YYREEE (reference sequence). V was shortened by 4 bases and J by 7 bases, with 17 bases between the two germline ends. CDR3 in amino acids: CASSSAAGLSEKLFF. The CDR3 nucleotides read TGTGCCAGCAGCAGCGCGGCAGGGTTGAGTGAAAAACTGTTTTTT.

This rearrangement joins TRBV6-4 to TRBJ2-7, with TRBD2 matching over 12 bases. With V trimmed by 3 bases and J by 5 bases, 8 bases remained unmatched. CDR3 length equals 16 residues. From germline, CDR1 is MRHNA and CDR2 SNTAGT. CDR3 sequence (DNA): TGTGCCAGCAGTGAATACGAGACTAGCGGGAGCCACGAGCAGTACTTC. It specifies CASSEYETSGSHEQYF.

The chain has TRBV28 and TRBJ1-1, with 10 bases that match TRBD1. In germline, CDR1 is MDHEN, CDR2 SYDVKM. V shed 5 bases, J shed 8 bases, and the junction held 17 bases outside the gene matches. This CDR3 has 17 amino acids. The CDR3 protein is CASSARQGAGPGLEAFF. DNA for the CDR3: TGTGCCAGCAGTGCTCGACAGGGGGCTGGGCCGGGACTAGAAGCTTTCTTT.

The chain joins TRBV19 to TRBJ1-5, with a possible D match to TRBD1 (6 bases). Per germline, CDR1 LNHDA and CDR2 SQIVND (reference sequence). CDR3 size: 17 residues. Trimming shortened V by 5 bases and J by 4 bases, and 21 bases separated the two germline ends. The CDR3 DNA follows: TGTGCCAGTAGTCGGGGGGGCGGAATAATAGGGAATCAGCCCCAGCATTTT. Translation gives CASSRGGGIIGNQPQHF.

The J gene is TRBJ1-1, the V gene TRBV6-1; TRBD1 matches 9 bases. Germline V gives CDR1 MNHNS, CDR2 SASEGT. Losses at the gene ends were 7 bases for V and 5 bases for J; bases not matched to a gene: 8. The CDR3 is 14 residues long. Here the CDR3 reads CASTRDRERTEAFF. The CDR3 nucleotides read TGTGCCAGCACCCGGGACAGGGAGAGGACTGAAGCTTTCTTT.

CDR3 in DNA: TGCGCCAGCACCTCGGCGGTAGCGGGAGAAGTTAGCACAGATACGCAGTATTTT. Protein sequence: CASTSAVAGEVSTDTQYF. This chain links TRBV5-1 with TRBJ2-3, with 9 bases identical to TRBD2. The CDR3 sequence is 18 residues long. Germline assignment: CDR1 SGHRS and CDR2 YFSETQ. V lost 6 bases to trimming and J lost 0 bases; unmatched junction nucleotides: 14.

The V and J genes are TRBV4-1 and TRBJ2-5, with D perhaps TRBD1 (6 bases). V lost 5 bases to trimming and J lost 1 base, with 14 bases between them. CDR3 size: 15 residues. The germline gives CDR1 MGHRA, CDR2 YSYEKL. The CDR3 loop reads CASSDPPRGQETQYF. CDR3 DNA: TGCGCCAGCAGCGACCCTCCCAGGGGCCAAGAGACCCAGTACTTC.

CDR3 bases: TGTGCCAGCAGCCCTGGCGGTGCTAATGAAAAACTGTTTTTT. Its translation is CASSPGGANEKLFF. The chain is built from TRBV5-5 and TRBJ1-4; D ambiguous. Germline loops: CDR1 SGHKS, CDR2 YYEKEE (reference sequence). V was trimmed by 4 bases and J by 3 bases, leaving 10 bases between them. This CDR3 is built from 14 residues.

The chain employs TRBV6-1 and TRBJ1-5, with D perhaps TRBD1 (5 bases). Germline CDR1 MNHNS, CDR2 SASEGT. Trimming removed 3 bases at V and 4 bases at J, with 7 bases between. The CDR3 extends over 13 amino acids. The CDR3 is CASSEGGNQPQHF. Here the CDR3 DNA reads TGTGCCAGCAGTGAGGGGGGAAATCAGCCCCAGCATTTT.